This passage covers 14 T cell receptor beta chains from one sample sequenced in a study of immune heterogeneity within non-small cell lung tumors. Multiplex PCR relied on 32 V and 13 J primers to amplify TCR beta CDR3. TCRdb independently ran MiXCR on the multiplex PCR reads; one entry per CDR3 protein. The sample holds thousands of distinct CDR3 sequences; over 20% are singletons and the top ten take roughly 17%. Template input was genomic DNA from bulk tumor (around 600 ng per sample). Multiple widely separated biopsies were taken from each primary tumor at surgery. Untreated, newly diagnosed non-small cell lung cancer patients underwent curative surgery. The sequenced material came from lung tumor tissue. The receptor set was obtained from a man in his 60s with non-small cell lung cancer.

The table lists this clonotype with many counts. The chain uses TRBV6-1 and TRBJ2-1; D gene uncertain. Looked up from germline, CDR1 is MNHNS and CDR2 is SASEGT. V lost 4 bases and J 0 bases, leaving 10 bases between the germline ends. The CDR3 spans 15 residues. CDR3 DNA sequence: TGTGCCAGCAGTGGTTGGGGTGGCTCCTACAATGAGCAGTTCTTC. It specifies CASSGWGGSYNEQFF.

Note on this clonotype: At one end, the junction sequence differs from germline, possibly due to a read error. V is TRBV18 and J is TRBJ1-1, with D perhaps matching TRBD1 (5 bases). Germline assignment: CDR1 KGHSH and CDR2 LQKENI. This CDR3 spans 15 amino acids. CDR3 bases: TGTGCCAGCTCACCGCCGGGAGGGGACTACACTGAAGCTTCCTTT. It encodes CASSPPGGDYTEASF.

This clonotype was detected a few times. This sequence may be a read error, since a much larger clone differs from it by one base. This chain joins TRBV2 and TRBJ1-5, with 7 positions matching TRBD1. The germline gives CDR1 SNHLY, CDR2 FYNNEI. The CDR3 extends over 14 amino acids. Losses at the gene ends were 4 bases for V and 5 bases for J; bases not matched to a gene: 5. In nucleotides, the CDR3 is TGTGCCAGCAGTGCCGGGACAGTCGATCAGCCCCAGCATTTT. It encodes CASSAGTVDQPQHF.

A remark on this clonotype: At one boundary the junction diverges from the germline segment, which might be a read error. The chain recombines TRBV20-1 with TRBJ2-7, with a weak D call TRBD1 (5 bases). This CDR3 has 14 residues. Germline V gene sequence: CDR1 DFQATT, CDR2 SNEGSKA (reference sequence). CDR3 amino acids: CNARPETVIYEQYF. CDR3 nucleotide sequence: TGCAATGCTAGACCGGAGACAGTAATCTACGAGCAGTACTTC.

In its sample, this clonotype is medium-sized. This chain connects TRBV27 to TRBJ1-1, with D perhaps TRBD1 (5 bases). The CDR3 runs to 14 residues. Trimming took off 4 bases at V and 5 bases at J, with 14 bases between the two ends. Germline V gene lookup returns CDR1 MNHEY and CDR2 SMNVEV (reference sequence). The CDR3 bases are TGTGCCAGCAGTTGGAGGGGTAGGATAACTGAAGCTTTCTTT. This sequence encodes CASSWRGRITEAFF.

Note on this clonotype: Given a much more abundant clone one base away, this may be a read error. The chain employs TRBV28 and TRBJ2-5, with 8 bases matching TRBD2. Germline-derived CDR1 and CDR2 are MDHEN and SYDVKM. The CDR3 loop spans 15 amino acids. The V segment lost 6 bases and the J segment 5 bases; nucleotides outside the gene matches: 11. The CDR3 spells CASSPWAGGLETQYF. CDR3 sequence (DNA): TGTGCCAGCAGCCCCTGGGCGGGAGGTCTGGAGACCCAGTACTTC. The whole variable domain, remainder taken from reference TRBV28 and TRBJ2-5, is DVKVTQSSRYLVKRTGEKVFLECVQDMDHENMFWYRQDPGLGLRLIYFSYDVKMKEKGDIPEGYSVSREKKERFSLILESASTNQTSMYLCASSPWAGGLETQYFGPGTRLLVL.

In this sample, this clonotype is medium-sized. The rearrangement joins TRBV27 to TRBJ2-7, with a possible D match to TRBD1 (6 bases). Trimming left V 4 bases short and J 7 bases short, with 20 bases between. This CDR3 is built from 15 residues. The germline gives CDR1 MNHEY, CDR2 SMNVEV (reference sequence). In DNA, the CDR3 is TGTGCCAGCAGTTCGGGTAGGGGGATTTGGAGAGAGCAGTACTTC. It specifies CASSSGRGIWREQYF.

By sample share, this clonotype is large. This chain uses TRBV29-1 with TRBJ2-7; tentatively, D is TRBD1 (7 bases). Germline V CDR1 and CDR2: SQVTM, ANQGSEA. Trimming removed 6 bases at V and 2 bases at J, with 20 bases between. This CDR3 is built from 15 residues. The CDR3 loop is CSVTRDRENPYEQYF. In DNA form, the CDR3 reads TGCAGCGTGACTAGGGACAGAGAGAATCCCTACGAGCAGTACTTC.

This clonotype is medium-sized in the sample. The genes are TRBV20-1 and TRBJ1-2, with D possibly being TRBD1 (5 bases). The CDR3 sequence is 14 residues long. V was cut by 0 bases and J by 3 bases, with 11 bases left in between. In germline, CDR1 is DFQATT, CDR2 SNEGSKA (reference sequence). The CDR3 coding sequence is TGCAGTGCTAGAGATCTTGAGACAGACTATGGCTACACCTTC. This encodes CSARDLETDYGYTF.

This clonotype is a singleton in its sample. This may stem from a read error, because a much larger clone lies one nucleotide away. The gene calls are TRBV9 and TRBJ2-3; 9 bases line up with TRBD1. The V gene's germline CDR1 is SGDLS and CDR2 YYNGEE. The CDR3 loop spans 14 amino acids. The chain's CDR3 is CSSSLDRGADTQYF. The CDR3, as DNA: TGTTCCAGCAGCCTTGACAGGGGGGCAGATACGCAGTATTTT.

In its sample, this clonotype ranks as medium-sized. The CDR3, as DNA: TGTGCCAGCAGTTCCGAAGACATCTCCTACAATGAGCAGTTCTTC. Translated, it gives CASSSEDISYNEQFF. The chain links TRBV28 to TRBJ2-1, with D hard to call. CDR1 is MDHEN, CDR2 SYDVKM, per germline. This CDR3 region has 15 residues. The ends were cut back, 4 bases at V and 0 bases at J, with 10 bases in the middle.

With respect to this clonotype: Since the CDR3 does not end with the conserved phenylalanine or tryptophan, this likely comes from a read error. The chain carries TRBV19 and TRBJ2-1; weak D call: TRBD2 (5 bases). Germline values: CDR1 LNHDA, CDR2 SQIVND (reference sequence). V shed 1 base and J shed 5 bases, with 15 bases lying between them. CDR3 size: 16 residues. CDR3 DNA sequence: TGTGCCAGTAGTATAGTAGCGAATAGAATGGACAATGAGCAGTTCTTA. Protein sequence: CASSIVANRMDNEQFL.

This clonotype has only one observation. A single base separates this from a much larger clone, so it may be a read error. The chain joins TRBV7-9 to TRBJ2-7; possible D gene TRBD1, 5 bases. Germline loops: CDR1 SEHNR, CDR2 FQNEAQ (reference sequence). The V end was cut by 4 bases, the J end by 0 bases, with 16 bases between. The CDR3 is 16 residues long. The CDR3 DNA sequence: TGTGCCAGCAGCTCCTATAGCTGGACAACCTCCTACGAGCAGTACTTC. It is translated as CASSSYSWTTSYEQYF.

Points on this clonotype: A much larger clone is a single base away; this may be a read error. Written as DNA, the CDR3 is TGTGCCAGCAGTTACAGGGGAGATCAGCCCCAGCATTTT. It specifies CASSYRGDQPQHF. This chain joins TRBV12-3 or TRBV12-4 and TRBJ1-5; 7 positions agree with TRBD1. Trimming at V came to 4 bases and at J to 5 bases, leaving 2 bases not matched to a gene. There are 13 residues in the CDR3.